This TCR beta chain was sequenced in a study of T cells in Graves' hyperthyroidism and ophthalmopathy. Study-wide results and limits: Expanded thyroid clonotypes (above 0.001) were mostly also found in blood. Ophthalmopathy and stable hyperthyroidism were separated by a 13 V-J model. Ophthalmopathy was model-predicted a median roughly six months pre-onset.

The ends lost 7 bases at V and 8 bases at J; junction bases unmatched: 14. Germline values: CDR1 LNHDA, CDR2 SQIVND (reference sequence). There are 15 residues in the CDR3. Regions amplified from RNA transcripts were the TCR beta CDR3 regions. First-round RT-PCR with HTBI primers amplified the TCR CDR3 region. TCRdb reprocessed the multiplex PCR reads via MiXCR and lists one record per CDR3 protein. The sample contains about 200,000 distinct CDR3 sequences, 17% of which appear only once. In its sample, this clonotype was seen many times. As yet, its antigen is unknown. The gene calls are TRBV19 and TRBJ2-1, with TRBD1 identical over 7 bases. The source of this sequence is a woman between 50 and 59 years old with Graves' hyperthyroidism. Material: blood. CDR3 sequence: CASIRGAGGKDEQFF. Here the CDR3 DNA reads TGTGCCAGTATCCGAGGGGCAGGGGGTAAGGATGAGCAGTTCTTC.